The 21 T cell receptor beta chains below come from one sample, sequenced in a study of low-dose radiotherapy and immunotherapy resistance in tumors. Primers targeting TRAV and TRBV primed first-strand cDNA, covering alpha and beta chains. It was with a constant-region primer and a V-primer adapter that TCRs were amplified over around 18 PCR cycles. TCRdb analysed the reads with MiXCR anew, one entry per CDR3 protein. The repertoire has 13,000 or so distinct CDR3 sequences, under 80% of them found once; the top ten carry about 5%. Receptors originate from a human donor with advanced metastatic prostate, ovarian, gallbladder or colorectal cancer (not recorded which). This table probably holds off-target reads from a library built for another chain.

A few counts support this clonotype. The chain recombines TRBV5-1 with TRBJ1-6; 7 nucleotides agree with TRBD1. CDR1 is SGHRS, CDR2 YFSETQ, per germline. Germline trimming cut 4 bases from V and 5 bases from J; bases unmatched to any gene: 9. CDR3 length equals 16 residues. CDR3 amino acids: CASSLFQDRNNSPLHF. The CDR3 nucleotides read TGCGCCAGCAGCCTCTTCCAGGACAGGAATAATTCACCCCTCCACTTT. Full variable domain (remainder filled in from reference TRBV5-1 and TRBJ1-6): KAGVTQTPRYLIKTRGQQVTLSCSPISGHRSVSWYQQTPGQGLQFLFEYFSETQRNKGNFPGRFSGRQFSNSRSEMNVSTLELGDSALYLCASSLFQDRNNSPLHFGNGTRLTVT.

The chain is built from TRBV13 and TRBJ2-3; 7 nucleotides line up with TRBD1. V was clipped by 5 bases and J by 2 bases; unmatched bases: 13. The CDR3 runs to 17 residues. Looked up from germline, CDR1 is PRHDT and CDR2 is FYEKMQ (reference sequence). The CDR3 here is CASSAGRGGDYTDTQYF. The DNA for the CDR3 is TGTGCCAGCAGCGCCGGACGAGGGGGCGATTACACAGATACGCAGTATTTT.

The chain couples TRBV5-1 to TRBJ1-1, with 7 bases fitting TRBD1. Germline V gives CDR1 SGHRS, CDR2 YFSETQ. The CDR3 is 15 residues long. The V segment lost 0 bases and the J segment 1 base; nucleotides outside the gene matches: 3. CDR3 sequence reads: CASSLGWDRNTEAFF. Here the CDR3 DNA reads TGCGCCAGCAGCTTGGGCTGGGACAGGAACACTGAAGCTTTCTTT. The entire variable domain, with the rest obtained from reference TRBV5-1 and TRBJ1-1, is as follows: KAGVTQTPRYLIKTRGQQVTLSCSPISGHRSVSWYQQTPGQGLQFLFEYFSETQRNKGNFPGRFSGRQFSNSRSEMNVSTLELGDSALYLCASSLGWDRNTEAFFGQGTRLTVV.

In nucleotides, the CDR3 is TGTGCCAGCAGTGGCCCCGCGGGGCGGGGGAGCTCCTACAATGAGCAGTTCTTC. Its protein product is CASSGPAGRGSSYNEQFF. The chain links TRBV6-1 to TRBJ2-1, with TRBD2 matching over 7 bases. The CDR3 has 18 amino acids. With 4 bases clipped from V and 0 bases from J, the junction kept 12 bases outside the gene matches. Germline V lookup: CDR1 MNHNS, CDR2 SASEGT.

The rearrangement joins TRBV27 to TRBJ2-3; no definite D call. This CDR3 has 14 residues. Germline V lookup: CDR1 MNHEY, CDR2 SMNVEV (reference sequence). The V end was cut by 1 base, the J end by 0 bases, with 5 bases between. The CDR3 nucleotides read TGTGCCAGCAGTTTATATGTGAGCACAGATACGCAGTATTTT. Its protein is CASSLYVSTDTQYF.

The chain couples TRBV7-6 to TRBJ2-5; perhaps TRBD1 as D (6 bases). The CDR3 consists of 16 residues. Germline V gene data show CDR1 as SGHVS and CDR2 as FNYEAQ. Trimming took off 3 bases at V and 7 bases at J, with 21 bases between the two ends. In DNA form, the CDR3 reads TGTGCCAGCAGCTTTGGGGATTTCCGCCGAGGGGGGACCCAGTACTTC. Its protein is CASSFGDFRRGGTQYF. Variable domain in full (rest from reference TRBV7-6 and TRBJ2-5): GAGVSQSPRYKVTKRGQDVALRCDPISGHVSLYWYRQALGQGPEFLTYFNYEAQQDKSGLPNDRFSAERPEGSISTLTIQRTEQRDSAMYRCASSFGDFRRGGTQYFGPGTRLLVL.

The J gene is TRBJ2-2, the V gene TRBV12-3 or TRBV12-4, with D perhaps TRBD2 (6 bases). This CDR3 comprises 13 residues. V was trimmed by 6 bases and J by 2 bases, leaving 7 bases between them. CDR3 in amino acids: CASSGGNTGELFF. The CDR3 nucleotides read TGTGCCAGCAGCGGGGGAAACACCGGGGAGCTGTTTTTT.

This chain uses TRBV5-5 with TRBJ2-1; D possibly corresponds to TRBD1 (6 bases). Trimming removed 6 bases from V and 8 bases from J, with 30 bases in between. The CDR3 length is 18 residues. Germline CDR1 reads SGHKS; CDR2 reads YYEKEE (reference sequence). CDR3: CASIHRATGTNIGDEQFF. CDR3 coding DNA: TGTGCCAGCATCCACAGGGCAACCGGGACGAATATTGGGGATGAGCAGTTCTTC.

The chain carries TRBV20-1 and TRBJ2-5; 10 bases agree with TRBD2. V shed 3 bases, J shed 1 base, and the junction held 5 bases outside the gene matches. The CDR3 covers 15 residues. Germline V gives CDR1 DFQATT, CDR2 SNEGSKA (reference sequence). This CDR3 reads CSASSWTSGQETQYF. The CDR3 region has the DNA TGCAGTGCTAGTTCCTGGACTAGCGGCCAAGAGACCCAGTACTTC.

This clonotype was observed a handful of times. The V gene is TRBV2, the J gene TRBJ2-3, with D unclear. The CDR3 runs to 15 residues. Germline values: CDR1 SNHLY, CDR2 FYNNEI. With 5 bases removed from V and 6 bases from J, the gap between germline ends came to 18 bases. CDR3 residues: CASSKRTPLGDTQYF. CDR3 DNA: TGTGCCAGCAGTAAACGGACGCCTTTGGGCGATACGCAGTATTTT.

This chain joins TRBV6-4 and TRBJ2-3, with 9 bases identical to TRBD1. The germline CDR1 and CDR2 sequences are MRHNA and SNTAGT. V was pared by 5 bases and J by 3 bases, with 24 bases of the junction left unmatched. This CDR3 region has 21 residues. The CDR3 nucleotides are TGTGCCAGCAGTCCCCTTCTCACCCGGGACAGGGAAAGTGGGAGAACAGATACGCAGTATTTT. This encodes CASSPLLTRDRESGRTDTQYF.

The genes are TRBV5-1 and TRBJ1-1, with 7 bases lining up with TRBD1. Germline V CDR1 and CDR2: SGHRS, YFSETQ. The CDR3 contains 17 residues. The J segment lost 1 base and the V segment lost 4 bases, leaving 13 bases of the junction unmatched. In DNA form, the CDR3 reads TGCGCCAGCAGCCAAACGCCGTTACGACAGGGGAACACTGAAGCTTTCTTT. As protein: CASSQTPLRQGNTEAFF.

The gene calls are TRBV3-1 and TRBJ1-1; D is ambiguous. CDR1 and CDR2 (germline): LGHDT, YNNKEL (reference sequence). The CDR3 is 14 amino acids. The V end lost 3 bases, the J end lost 1 base, and 9 bases lay between the germline ends. CDR3 coding DNA: TGTGCCAGCAGCCAGGGTTTCGGGAACACTGAAGCTTTCTTT. It is translated as CASSQGFGNTEAFF.

CDR3 coding DNA: TGTGCCAGCGGGGGTACAGGGCGGTCGTTCTTC. It specifies CASGGTGRSFF. The V and J genes are TRBV12-3 or TRBV12-4 and TRBJ2-1; possibly TRBD1 for D (6 bases). The V and J ends lost 8 bases and 15 bases respectively, with 17 bases between them. CDR3 length equals 11 residues.

The sample holds one count of this clonotype. The chain couples TRBV14 to TRBJ2-1; D is uncertain. This CDR3 spans 12 amino acids. Between the trimmed V and J ends, which lost 2 bases and 10 bases, there was a span of 9 bases. From germline, CDR1 is SGHDN and CDR2 FVKESK. Here the CDR3 reads CASSQLPREQFF. CDR3 nucleotides: TGTGCCAGCAGCCAACTCCCGCGAGAGCAGTTCTTC.

This chain uses TRBV11-2 with TRBJ2-3; D may match TRBD1 or TRBD2 (6 bases each). The germline CDR1 and CDR2 sequences are SGHAT and FQNNGV. The CDR3 runs to 14 residues. V gave up 8 bases and J gave up 5 bases, with 17 bases separating them. Here the CDR3 DNA reads TGTGCCAGCGGCCGGGGGCCCCGCGGAGATACGCAGTATTTT. Its protein product is CASGRGPRGDTQYF.

J is TRBJ2-7 and V is TRBV5-1; D remains unclear. The V gene lost 4 bases and the J gene lost 0 bases, with 2 bases spanning the gap. CDR1 SGHRS and CDR2 YFSETQ come from the germline V gene. The CDR3 is 11 residues long. The CDR3 loop is CASSHSYEQYF. The CDR3 DNA follows: TGCGCCAGCAGCCACTCCTACGAGCAGTACTTC.

The V call is TRBV5-4, the J call TRBJ2-1, with D possibly matching TRBD1 (5 bases). Germline values: CDR1 SGHNT, CDR2 YYREEE (reference sequence). V was shortened by 7 bases and J by 10 bases, with 21 bases between the two germline ends. The CDR3 has 14 amino acids. The CDR3 DNA reads as TGTGCCAGCGGTCTCAAAGGGGCCACAATCGAGCAGTTCTTC. It translates to CASGLKGATIEQFF.

The chain recombines TRBV7-6 with TRBJ2-3; 7 bases agree with TRBD1. Germline V lookup: CDR1 SGHVS, CDR2 FNYEAQ. This CDR3 has 15 residues. Trimming at V came to 8 bases and at J to 1 base, leaving 9 bases not matched to a gene. CDR3 nucleotide sequence: TGTGCCAGCCGACTGACAGGGCCAGGCACAGATACGCAGTATTTT. It translates to CASRLTGPGTDTQYF.

The chain joins TRBV5-4 to TRBJ1-2; D remains ambiguous. This CDR3 is built from 11 residues. Germline CDR1 is SGHNT and CDR2 is YYREEE (reference sequence). V lost 0 bases, J lost 7 bases, and 4 bases lay in between. The CDR3 DNA reads as TGTGCCAGCAGCTTGGAAGGTGGCTACACCTTC. Translating gives CASSLEGGYTF.

This chain uses TRBV11-2 with TRBJ2-7; 7 nucleotides align to TRBD1. The trim removed 5 bases at V and 1 base at J, leaving 8 bases unmatched. This CDR3 has 15 amino acids. In germline, CDR1 is SGHAT, CDR2 FQNNGV. The CDR3 spells CASSPAPGQSYEQYF. The CDR3 coding sequence is TGTGCCAGCAGCCCCGCACCGGGACAGTCCTACGAGCAGTACTTC. Variable domain in full (rest from reference TRBV11-2 and TRBJ2-7): EAGVAQSPRYKIIEKRQSVAFWCNPISGHATLYWYQQILGQGPKLLIQFQNNGVVDDSQLPKDRFSAERLKGVDSTLKIQPAKLEDSAVYLCASSPAPGQSYEQYFGPGTRLTVT.